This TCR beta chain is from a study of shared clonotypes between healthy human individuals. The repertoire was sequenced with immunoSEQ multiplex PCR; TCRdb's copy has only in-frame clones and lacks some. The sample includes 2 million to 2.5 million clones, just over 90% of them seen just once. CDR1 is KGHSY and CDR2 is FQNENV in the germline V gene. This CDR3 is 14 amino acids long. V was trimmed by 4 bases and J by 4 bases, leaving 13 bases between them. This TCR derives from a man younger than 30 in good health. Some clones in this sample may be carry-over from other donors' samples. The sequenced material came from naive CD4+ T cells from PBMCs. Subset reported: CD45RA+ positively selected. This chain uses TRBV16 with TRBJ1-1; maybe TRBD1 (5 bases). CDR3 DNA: TGTGCCAGCAGCCTCGCCCTCCAGGGCACTGAAGCTTTCTTT. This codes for CASSLALQGTEAFF. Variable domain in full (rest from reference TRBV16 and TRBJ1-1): GEEVAQTPKHLVRGEGQKAKLYCAPIKGHSYVFWYQQVLKNEFKFLISFQNENVFDETGMPKERFSAKCLPNSPCSLEIQATKLEDSAVYFCASSLALQGTEAFFGQGTRLTVV.